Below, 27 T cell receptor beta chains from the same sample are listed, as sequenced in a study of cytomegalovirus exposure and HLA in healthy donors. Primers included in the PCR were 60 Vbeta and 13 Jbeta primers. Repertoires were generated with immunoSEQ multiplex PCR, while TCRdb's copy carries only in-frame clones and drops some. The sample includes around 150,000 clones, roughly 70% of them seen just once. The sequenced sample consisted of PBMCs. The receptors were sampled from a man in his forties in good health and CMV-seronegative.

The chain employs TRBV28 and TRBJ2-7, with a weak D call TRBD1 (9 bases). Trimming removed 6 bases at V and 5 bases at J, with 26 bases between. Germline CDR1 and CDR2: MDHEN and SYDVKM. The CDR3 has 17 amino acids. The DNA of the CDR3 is TGTGCCAGCAGCCACGACAGGGGGTGGCTAGCGGGCGACGAGCAGTACTTC. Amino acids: CASSHDRGWLAGDEQYF.

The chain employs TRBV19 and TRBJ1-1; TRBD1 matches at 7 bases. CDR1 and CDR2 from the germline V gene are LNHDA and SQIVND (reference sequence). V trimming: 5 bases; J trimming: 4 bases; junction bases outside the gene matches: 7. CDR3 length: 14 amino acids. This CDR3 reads CASSAAGGSTEAFF. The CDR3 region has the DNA TGTGCCAGTAGTGCCGCAGGGGGTTCCACTGAAGCTTTCTTT.

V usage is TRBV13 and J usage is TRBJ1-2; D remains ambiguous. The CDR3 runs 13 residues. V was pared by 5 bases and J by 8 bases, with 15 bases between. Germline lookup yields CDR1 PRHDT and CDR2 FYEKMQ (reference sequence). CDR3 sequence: CASSTTPFGGYTF. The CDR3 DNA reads TGTGCCAGCAGCACAACCCCCTTCGGGGGCTACACCTTC.

CDR3 sequence reads: CASSETGFDGYTF. The CDR3 coding sequence is TGTGCCAGCAGTGAGACGGGATTTGATGGCTACACCTTC. This chain connects TRBV2 to TRBJ1-2; unclear D gene. V was cut by 3 bases and J by 6 bases, with 11 bases left in between. Per the germline V gene, CDR1 is SNHLY and CDR2 is FYNNEI. This CDR3 has 13 residues.

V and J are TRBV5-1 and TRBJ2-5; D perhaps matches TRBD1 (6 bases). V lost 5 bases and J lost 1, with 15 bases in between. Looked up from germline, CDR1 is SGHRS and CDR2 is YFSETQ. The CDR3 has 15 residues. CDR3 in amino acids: CASREQGHGQETQYF. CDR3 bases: TGCGCCAGCAGGGAACAGGGCCACGGCCAAGAGACCCAGTACTTC.

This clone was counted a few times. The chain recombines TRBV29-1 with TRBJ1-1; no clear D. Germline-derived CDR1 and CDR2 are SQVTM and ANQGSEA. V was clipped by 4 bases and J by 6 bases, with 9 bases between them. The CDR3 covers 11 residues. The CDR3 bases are TGCAGCGTTGGACGGGATTCTGAAGCTTTCTTT. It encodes CSVGRDSEAFF. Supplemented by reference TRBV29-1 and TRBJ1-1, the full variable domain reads SAVISQKPSRDICQRGTSLTIQCQVDSQVTMMFWYRQQPGQSLTLIATANQGSEATYESGFVIDKFPISRPNLTFSTLTVSNMSPEDSSIYLCSVGRDSEAFFGQGTRLTVV.

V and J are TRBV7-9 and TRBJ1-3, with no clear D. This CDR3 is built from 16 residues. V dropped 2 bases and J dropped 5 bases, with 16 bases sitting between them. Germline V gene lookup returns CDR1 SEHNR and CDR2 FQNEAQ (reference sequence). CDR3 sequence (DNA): TGTGCCAGCAGCTTACGTTGGGGATTCGGGAGAAACACCATATATTTT. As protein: CASSLRWGFGRNTIYF.

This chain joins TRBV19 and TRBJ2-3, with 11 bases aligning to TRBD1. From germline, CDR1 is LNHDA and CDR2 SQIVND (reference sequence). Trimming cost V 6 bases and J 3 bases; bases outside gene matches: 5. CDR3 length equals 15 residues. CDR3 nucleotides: TGTGCCAGTAGGAGCGGACAGGGGGCAACAGATACGCAGTATTTT. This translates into CASRSGQGATDTQYF.

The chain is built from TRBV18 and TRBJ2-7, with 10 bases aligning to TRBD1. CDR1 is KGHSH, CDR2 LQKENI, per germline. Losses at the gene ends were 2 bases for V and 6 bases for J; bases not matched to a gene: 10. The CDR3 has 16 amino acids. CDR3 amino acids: CASSPSATGGSGEQYF. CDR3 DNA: TGTGCCAGCTCACCATCTGCGACAGGGGGCTCCGGCGAGCAGTACTTC.

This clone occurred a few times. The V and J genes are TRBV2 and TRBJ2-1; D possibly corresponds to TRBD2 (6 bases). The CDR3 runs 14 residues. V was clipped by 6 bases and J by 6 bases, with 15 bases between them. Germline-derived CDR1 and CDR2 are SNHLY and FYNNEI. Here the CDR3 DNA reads TGTGCCAGCAGATTAAGACTAGTCCCCAATGAGCAGTTCTTC. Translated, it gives CASRLRLVPNEQFF.

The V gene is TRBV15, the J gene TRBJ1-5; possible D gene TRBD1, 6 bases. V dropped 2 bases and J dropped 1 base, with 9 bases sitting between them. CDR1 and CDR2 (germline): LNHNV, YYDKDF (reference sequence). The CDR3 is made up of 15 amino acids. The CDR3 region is CATSRRTGSNQPQHF. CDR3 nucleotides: TGTGCCACCAGCAGAAGAACAGGGAGCAATCAGCCCCAGCATTTT.

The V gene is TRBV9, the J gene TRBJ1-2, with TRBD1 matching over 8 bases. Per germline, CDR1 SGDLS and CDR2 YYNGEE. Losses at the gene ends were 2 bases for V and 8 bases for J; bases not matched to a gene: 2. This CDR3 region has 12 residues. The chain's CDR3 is CASSVGQEGYTF. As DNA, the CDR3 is TGTGCCAGCAGCGTGGGACAGGAGGGCTACACCTTC.

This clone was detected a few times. The CDR3 DNA sequence: TGTGCCAGTATCAGGGGCAGGGCTAACCCTGAAGCTTTCTTT. This encodes CASIRGRANPEAFF. The chain combines TRBV19 with TRBJ1-1, with a tentative D call TRBD1 (6 bases). The CDR3 is 14 amino acids. V shed 7 bases and J shed 6 bases, with 18 bases lying between them. Germline loops: CDR1 LNHDA, CDR2 SQIVND (reference sequence).

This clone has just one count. CDR3 sequence (DNA): TGTGCCAGCAGCGTAGGAGAGGGAGTAGAAAAACTGTTTTTT. Protein product: CASSVGEGVEKLFF. V and J are TRBV9 and TRBJ1-4; D gene unclear. Per the germline V gene, CDR1 is SGDLS and CDR2 is YYNGEE. Trimming shortened V by 0 bases and J by 8 bases, and 11 bases separated the two germline ends. The CDR3 is made up of 14 amino acids.

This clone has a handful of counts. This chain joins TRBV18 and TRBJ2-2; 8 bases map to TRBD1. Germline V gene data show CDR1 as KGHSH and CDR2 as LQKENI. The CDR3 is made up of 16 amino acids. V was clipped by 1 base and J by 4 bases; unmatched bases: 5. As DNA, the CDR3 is TGTGCCAGCTCACCACGACAGGGGCAGTTCACCGGGGAGCTGTTTTTT. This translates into CASSPRQGQFTGELFF.

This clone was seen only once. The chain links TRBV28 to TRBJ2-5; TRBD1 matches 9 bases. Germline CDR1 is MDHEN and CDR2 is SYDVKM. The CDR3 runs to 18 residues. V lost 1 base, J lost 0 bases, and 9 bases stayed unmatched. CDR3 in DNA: TGTGCCAGCAGTTTATACTTGTCGGGACAGGGAAACCAAGAGACCCAGTACTTC. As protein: CASSLYLSGQGNQETQYF.

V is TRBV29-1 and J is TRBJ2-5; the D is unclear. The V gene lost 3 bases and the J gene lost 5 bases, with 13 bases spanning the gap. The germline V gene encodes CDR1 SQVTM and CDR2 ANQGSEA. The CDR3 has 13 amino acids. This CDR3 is CSVDWQSGETQYF. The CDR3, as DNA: TGCAGCGTTGACTGGCAGTCCGGGGAGACCCAGTACTTC.

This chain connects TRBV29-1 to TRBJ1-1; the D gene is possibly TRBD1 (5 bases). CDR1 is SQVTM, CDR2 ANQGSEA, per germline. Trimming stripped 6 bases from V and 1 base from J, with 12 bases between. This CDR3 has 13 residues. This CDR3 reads CSVTRAANTEAFF. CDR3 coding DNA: TGCAGCGTCACCAGGGCAGCGAACACTGAAGCTTTCTTT.

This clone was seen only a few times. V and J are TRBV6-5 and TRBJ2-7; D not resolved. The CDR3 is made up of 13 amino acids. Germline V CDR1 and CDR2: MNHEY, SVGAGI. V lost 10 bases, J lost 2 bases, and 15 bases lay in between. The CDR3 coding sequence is TGTGCCACTGCGAGGTCGCCCGCCTACGAGCAGTACTTC. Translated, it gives CATARSPAYEQYF.

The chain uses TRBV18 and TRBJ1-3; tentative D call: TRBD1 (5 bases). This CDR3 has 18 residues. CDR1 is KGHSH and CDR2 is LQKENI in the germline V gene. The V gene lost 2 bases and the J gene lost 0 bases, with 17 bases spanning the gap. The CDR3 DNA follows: TGTGCCAGCTCACCAACGGTTAGACAGCTCTACTCTGGAAACACCATATATTTT. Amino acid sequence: CASSPTVRQLYSGNTIYF.

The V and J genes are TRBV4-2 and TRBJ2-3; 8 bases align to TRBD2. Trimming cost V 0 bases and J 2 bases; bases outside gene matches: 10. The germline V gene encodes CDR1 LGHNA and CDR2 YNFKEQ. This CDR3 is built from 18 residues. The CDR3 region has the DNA TGTGCCAGCAGCCAAGATTGGGCGACGGGGGGGACCACAGATACGCAGTATTTT. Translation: CASSQDWATGGTTDTQYF.

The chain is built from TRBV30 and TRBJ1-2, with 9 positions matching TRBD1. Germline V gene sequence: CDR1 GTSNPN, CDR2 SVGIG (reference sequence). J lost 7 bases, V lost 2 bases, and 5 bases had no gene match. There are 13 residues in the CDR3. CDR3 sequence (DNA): TGTGCCTGGAGTCCGGACAGGGGATTTGGCTACACCTTC. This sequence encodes CAWSPDRGFGYTF.

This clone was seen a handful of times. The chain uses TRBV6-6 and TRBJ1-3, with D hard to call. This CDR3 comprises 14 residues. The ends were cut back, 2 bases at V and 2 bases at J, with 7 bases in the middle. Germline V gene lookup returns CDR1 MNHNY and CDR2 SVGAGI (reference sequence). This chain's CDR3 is CASSYEAAGNTIYF. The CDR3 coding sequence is TGTGCCAGCAGTTACGAGGCGGCTGGAAACACCATATATTTT.

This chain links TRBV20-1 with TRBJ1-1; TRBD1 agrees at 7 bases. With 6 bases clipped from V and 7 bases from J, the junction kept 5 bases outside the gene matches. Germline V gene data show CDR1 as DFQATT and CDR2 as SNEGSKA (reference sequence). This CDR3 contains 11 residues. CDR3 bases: TGCAGTGCCACCCGGGACAGTGAAGCTTTCTTT. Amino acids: CSATRDSEAFF.

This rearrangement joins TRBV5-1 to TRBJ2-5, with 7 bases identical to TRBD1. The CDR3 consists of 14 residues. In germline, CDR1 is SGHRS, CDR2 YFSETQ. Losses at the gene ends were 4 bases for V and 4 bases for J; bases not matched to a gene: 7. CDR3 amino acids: CASSQLRGPETQYF. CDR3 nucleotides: TGCGCCAGCAGCCAGCTTAGGGGGCCAGAGACCCAGTACTTC.

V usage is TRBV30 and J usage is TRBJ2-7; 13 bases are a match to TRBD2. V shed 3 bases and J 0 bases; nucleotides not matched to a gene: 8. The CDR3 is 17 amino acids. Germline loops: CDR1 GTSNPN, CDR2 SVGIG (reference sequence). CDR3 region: CAWSVGTSGILSYEQYF. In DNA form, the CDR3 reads TGTGCCTGGAGCGTCGGGACTAGCGGGATACTCTCCTACGAGCAGTACTTC.

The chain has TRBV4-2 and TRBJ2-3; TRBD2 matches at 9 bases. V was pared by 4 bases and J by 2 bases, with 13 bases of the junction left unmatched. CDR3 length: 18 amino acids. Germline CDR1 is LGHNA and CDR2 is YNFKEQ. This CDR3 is CASSPWGGGAGNTDTQYF. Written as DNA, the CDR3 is TGTGCCAGCAGCCCCTGGGGCGGGGGGGCCGGTAACACAGATACGCAGTATTTT.